The next 31 T cell receptor beta chains were all read from a single sample in a study of post-analysis software for immune sequencing data. These receptors have no known antigen. Study results and caveats: About 5 TRBV segments occurring more often in patients than controls included TRBV5-6, TRBV5-1 and TRBV20-1.

TCR beta libraries were prepared from cDNA with unique molecular identifiers. Each CDR3 protein gets one entry after TCRdb re-called the PCR reads with MiXCR. Of 820,000 or so distinct CDR3 sequences listed, roughly 58% are singletons. The sample consisted of blood. Receptors originate from a girl under 18 with multiple sclerosis.

This clonotype came up a few times. The V and J genes are TRBV29-1 and TRBJ2-7; TRBD2 matches at 11 bases. The germline V gene encodes CDR1 SQVTM and CDR2 ANQGSEA. This CDR3 region has 13 residues. V dropped 4 bases and J dropped 2; count of bases not matched to a gene: 1. CDR3 sequence reads: CSVGLAGPYEQYF. CDR3 in DNA: TGCAGCGTTGGACTAGCGGGACCCTACGAGCAGTACTTC.

The chain combines TRBV29-1 with TRBJ2-7, with a tentative D call TRBD1 (7 bases). Trimming pared 4 bases from V and 5 bases from J, leaving 24 bases between. This CDR3 has 16 residues. The germline CDR1 and CDR2 sequences are SQVTM and ANQGSEA. CDR3 sequence: CSVGMAMGQGGHEQYF. Here the CDR3 DNA reads TGCAGCGTTGGAATGGCTATGGGGCAGGGGGGCCACGAGCAGTACTTC.

The gene calls are TRBV6-1 and TRBJ2-3; 11 positions agree with TRBD2. With 6 bases clipped from V and 6 bases from J, the junction kept 8 bases outside the gene matches. This CDR3 has 15 amino acids. CDR1 is MNHNS, CDR2 SASEGT, per germline. Here the CDR3 reads CASRLLAGAGDTQYF. DNA of the CDR3: TGTGCCAGCAGATTACTAGCGGGAGCGGGCGATACGCAGTATTTT.

This chain links TRBV3-1 with TRBJ2-3, with 7 bases identical to TRBD2. CDR1 is LGHDT and CDR2 is YNNKEL in the germline V gene (reference sequence). The CDR3 has 17 residues. Trimming removed 1 base from V and 2 bases from J; junction bases left unmatched: 9. CDR3 DNA: TGTGCCAGCAGCCAAGGTGTCCTAGCGGCACACACAGATACGCAGTATTTT. This translates into CASSQGVLAAHTDTQYF.

V gene TRBV5-1 combines with J gene TRBJ2-3; 12 nucleotides agree with TRBD2. CDR3 size: 16 residues. Germline values: CDR1 SGHRS, CDR2 YFSETQ. The trim removed 0 bases at V and 5 bases at J, leaving 4 bases unmatched. CDR3 in amino acids: CASSLGLAGAGDTQYF. DNA for the CDR3: TGCGCCAGCAGCTTGGGACTAGCGGGAGCTGGAGATACGCAGTATTTT.

The chain couples TRBV27 to TRBJ2-1; possibly TRBD2 for D (6 bases). Germline V gives CDR1 MNHEY, CDR2 SMNVEV (reference sequence). The CDR3 has 16 amino acids. Trimming pared 5 bases from V and 3 bases from J, leaving 17 bases between. The CDR3 reads CASSATPPGGYNEQFF. CDR3 sequence (DNA): TGTGCCAGCAGTGCGACGCCTCCCGGGGGCTACAATGAGCAGTTCTTC.

In regard to this clonotype: At one end the junction does not follow the germline gene, possibly because of a read error. The chain couples TRBV20-1 to TRBJ2-5; D may be TRBD2 (8 bases). CDR3 size: 15 residues. In germline, CDR1 is DFQATT, CDR2 SNEGSKA (reference sequence). CDR3 loop: CSAKGAGGLQGTQYF. CDR3 coding DNA: TGCAGTGCTAAGGGGGCGGGGGGACTTCAAGGGACCCAGTACTTC.

This clonotype appeared a single time. The CDR3 loop reads CASRTPGQLYGYTF. The CDR3 nucleotides read TGTGCCAGCAGGACTCCGGGACAGCTTTATGGCTACACCTTC. This sequence joins TRBV7-2 and TRBJ1-2; 7 nucleotides match TRBD1. The germline CDR1 and CDR2 sequences are SGHTA and FQGNSA. The CDR3 totals 14 residues. The V gene end was trimmed by 6 bases and the J gene end by 5 bases; junction bases not matched to a gene: 9.

In DNA form, the CDR3 reads TGCAGTGCTAGAGGTATCAGCCCCGAGCAGTACTTC. Translated, it gives CSARGISPEQYF. V is TRBV20-1 and J is TRBJ2-7; no clear D. The germline CDR1 and CDR2 sequences are DFQATT and SNEGSKA (reference sequence). CDR3 size: 12 residues. V dropped 1 base and J dropped 6 bases, with 10 bases sitting between them.

The chain employs TRBV15 and TRBJ2-1; 9 bases align to TRBD2. Germline V gene sequence: CDR1 LNHNV, CDR2 YYDKDF (reference sequence). The V and J ends lost 5 bases and 8 bases, in that order; junction bases with no gene match: 10. The CDR3 loop spans 15 amino acids. CDR3 sequence (DNA): TGTGCCACCAGCGGAACGGGACTAGCTGGGGATGAGCAGTTCTTC. This gives the protein CATSGTGLAGDEQFF.

The J gene is TRBJ2-3, the V gene TRBV6-1, with D tentatively TRBD1 or TRBD2 (5 bases each). The length of the CDR3 is 15 residues. The V end was cut by 9 bases, the J end by 6 bases, with 22 bases between. Germline V gene data show CDR1 as MNHNS and CDR2 as SASEGT. In DNA form, the CDR3 reads TGTGCCAGTAGCTGGACTGGGGCTGGTGGCGATACGCAGTATTTT. This encodes CASSWTGAGGDTQYF.

The chain uses TRBV12-3 or TRBV12-4 and TRBJ1-4, with unresolved D. Between the trimmed V and J ends, which lost 1 base and 8 bases, there was a span of 11 bases. This CDR3 has 14 residues. CDR3 sequence: CASSLGGNWEKLFF. The CDR3 bases are TGTGCCAGCAGTTTAGGTGGTAACTGGGAAAAACTGTTTTTT.

The rearrangement links TRBV5-6 to TRBJ1-2; D is ambiguous. The CDR3 covers 13 residues. CDR1 SGHDT and CDR2 YYEEEE come from the germline V gene. V shed 0 bases and J shed 7 bases, with 10 bases lying between them. The CDR3 protein is CASSLGGNRGYTF. The CDR3 bases are TGTGCCAGCAGCTTGGGAGGGAACCGTGGCTACACCTTC.

As DNA, the CDR3 is TGTGCCAGCAGCTTGGATCAGGGGCGCGGTGGCTACACCTTC. Translated: CASSLDQGRGGYTF. The chain carries TRBV5-5 and TRBJ1-2; TRBD1 might be the D (6 bases). Germline V gives CDR1 SGHKS, CDR2 YYEKEE (reference sequence). The CDR3 is 14 residues long. The V and J ends lost 0 bases and 7 bases respectively, with 13 bases between them.

This clonotype was observed a few times. The V gene is TRBV6-5, the J gene TRBJ2-7; D not resolved. CDR3 size: 13 residues. V lost 0 bases and J lost 4, with 7 bases in between. Looked up from germline, CDR1 is MNHEY and CDR2 is SVGAGI. The CDR3 is CASSYSEGYEQYF. DNA of the CDR3: TGTGCCAGCAGTTACTCCGAAGGGTACGAGCAGTACTTC.

As to this clonotype: One end of the junction varies from germline; a read error may be responsible. The chain has TRBV6-5 and TRBJ2-3; D unclear. The CDR3 runs to 16 residues. The germline V gene encodes CDR1 MNHEY and CDR2 SVGAGI. CDR3: CASSYAPNLGTDTQYF. The CDR3 DNA follows: TGTGCCAGCAGTTACGCTCCCAACTTAGGCACGGATACGCAGTATTTT.

Only a few counts were recorded for this clonotype. This sequence joins TRBV20-1 and TRBJ1-2; TRBD1 matches 8 bases. The CDR3 has 11 amino acids. CDR1 and CDR2 (germline): DFQATT, SNEGSKA (reference sequence). Trimming at V came to 3 bases and at J to 10 bases, leaving 4 bases not matched to a gene. This CDR3 is CSARDRVLYTF. The CDR3 coding sequence is TGCAGTGCTAGGGACAGGGTTCTCTACACCTTC.

The chain links TRBV10-2 to TRBJ2-7; 7 bases line up with TRBD1. Per germline, CDR1 WSHSY and CDR2 SAAADI. The CDR3 runs to 15 residues. The trim removed 4 bases at V and 0 bases at J, leaving 6 bases unmatched. The CDR3 DNA sequence: TGCGCCAGCAGTGGTCTACAGGGGTACTCCTACGAGCAGTACTTC. It encodes CASSGLQGYSYEQYF.

The rearrangement uses TRBV6-5 and TRBJ1-2, with D maybe TRBD1 (5 bases). This CDR3 spans 16 amino acids. From germline, CDR1 is MNHEY and CDR2 SVGAGI. Deletions cut 0 bases from V and 4 bases from J, with 15 bases between. CDR3 in amino acids: CASSYSGRQTGYGYTF. The CDR3 coding sequence is TGTGCCAGCAGTTACTCCGGCCGACAGACCGGCTATGGCTACACCTTC.

A few counts support this clonotype. The chain carries TRBV29-1 and TRBJ2-7; 8 bases agree with TRBD1. The V and J ends lost 6 bases and 0 bases, in that order; junction bases with no gene match: 7. Germline V gives CDR1 SQVTM, CDR2 ANQGSEA. This CDR3 contains 14 residues. CDR3 region: CSVKRQGHSYEQYF. CDR3 DNA sequence: TGCAGCGTAAAGAGACAGGGGCACTCCTACGAGCAGTACTTC.

V and J are TRBV5-1 and TRBJ2-1, with 7 bases that match TRBD2. Per germline, CDR1 SGHRS and CDR2 YFSETQ. The junction had 8 bases not matched to a gene; V was cut back by 4 bases and J by 4 bases. This CDR3 is 15 amino acids long. As DNA, the CDR3 is TGCGCCAGCAGCGGGGCGGGAGACCTATACAATGAGCAGTTCTTC. Translated, it gives CASSGAGDLYNEQFF.

This chain links TRBV24-1 with TRBJ2-6, with TRBD1 matching over 12 bases. The CDR3 length is 18 residues. V dropped 4 bases and J dropped 1; count of bases not matched to a gene: 4. Germline CDR1 is KGHDR and CDR2 is SFDVKD. The CDR3 nucleotides read TGTGCCACCAGTGAGCCGGGACAGGGGGCTTCTGGGGCCAACGTCCTGACTTTC. As protein: CATSEPGQGASGANVLTF.

The rearrangement links TRBV7-3 to TRBJ2-1; 13 bases agree with TRBD2. The junction had 6 bases not matched to a gene; V was cut back by 2 bases and J by 2 bases. The CDR3 length is 18 residues. The germline gives CDR1 SGHTA, CDR2 FQGTGA. The CDR3 sequence: CASSLGTSGMPPYNEQFF. The CDR3 DNA is TGTGCCAGCAGCTTAGGGACTAGCGGGATGCCCCCCTACAATGAGCAGTTCTTC.

This clonotype was observed a few times. This chain connects TRBV4-1 to TRBJ2-7; TRBD1 matches 10 bases. CDR3 length equals 15 residues. Looked up from germline, CDR1 is MGHRA and CDR2 is YSYEKL. V lost 3 bases to trimming and J lost 3 bases; unmatched junction nucleotides: 5. CDR3 sequence reads: CASSQEDRGNYEQYF. CDR3 DNA sequence: TGCGCCAGCAGCCAGGAGGACAGGGGGAACTACGAGCAGTACTTC.

The V gene is TRBV7-2, the J gene TRBJ2-3, with D perhaps assigned TRBD1 or TRBD2 (5 bases each). The CDR3 has 14 residues. Germline CDR1 reads SGHTA; CDR2 reads FQGNSA. Trimming left V 1 base short and J 11 bases short, with 16 bases between. For the CDR3, the DNA is TGTGCCAGCAGCTTAGGCCGTCCTCCGAGGGGGCAGTATTTT. Residues: CASSLGRPPRGQYF.

V is TRBV20-1 and J is TRBJ2-4; D remains ambiguous. The J call may be incorrect, as the DNA end agrees better with TRBJ2-5. The CDR3 has 15 amino acids. Germline assignment: CDR1 DFQATT and CDR2 SNEGSKA (reference sequence). CDR3 region: CSARTVEASEETQYF. CDR3 nucleotides: TGCAGTGCTCGAACCGTTGAAGCTTCGGAGGAGACCCAGTACTTC.

This rearrangement joins TRBV7-2 to TRBJ2-4, with D unclear. CDR1 and CDR2 (germline): SGHTA, FQGNSA. Between the trimmed V and J ends, which lost 1 base and 3 bases, there was a span of 7 bases. The CDR3 covers 14 residues. CDR3 sequence (DNA): TGTGCCAGCAGCTTAGGCCCATACAAAAACATTCAGTACTTC. Translating it yields CASSLGPYKNIQYF.

This clonotype was picked up one time. The chain uses TRBV29-1 and TRBJ1-2; weak D call: TRBD1 (5 bases). In germline, CDR1 is SQVTM, CDR2 ANQGSEA. V was shortened by 0 bases and J by 7 bases, with 9 bases between the two germline ends. This CDR3 contains 12 residues. The CDR3 sequence is CSVEDPTVGYTF. The CDR3 DNA reads TGCAGCGTTGAAGATCCGACAGTTGGCTACACCTTC.

DNA for the CDR3: TGCAGCGTGAGCGGAGGGACAGGGGACACCGGGGAGCTGTTTTTT. This sequence encodes CSVSGGTGDTGELFF. The chain couples TRBV29-1 to TRBJ2-2, with TRBD1 matching 10 bases. The CDR3 has 15 amino acids. CDR1 SQVTM and CDR2 ANQGSEA come from the germline V gene. The V and J ends lost 6 bases and 3 bases, in that order; junction bases with no gene match: 7.

This clonotype was picked up many times. The CDR3 loop reads CSVEGAYEQYF. DNA of the CDR3: TGCAGCGTTGAAGGTGCCTACGAGCAGTACTTC. This sequence joins TRBV29-1 and TRBJ2-7; D gene uncertain. This CDR3 is built from 11 residues. Germline V CDR1 and CDR2: SQVTM, ANQGSEA. Trimming stripped 1 base from V and 2 bases from J, with 3 bases between.

This clonotype was counted only a few times. The genes are TRBV11-2 and TRBJ2-1; no clear D. Trimming stripped 1 base from V and 0 bases from J, with 13 bases between. The germline V gene has CDR1 SGHAT and CDR2 FQNNGV. This CDR3 has 17 residues. The CDR3 nucleotides read TGTGCCAGCAGCTTAGTCCTACTACTAAGCTCCTACAATGAGCAGTTCTTC. Amino acids: CASSLVLLLSSYNEQFF. The full variable domain, with the rest looked up from reference TRBV11-2 and TRBJ2-1, is EAGVAQSPRYKIIEKRQSVAFWCNPISGHATLYWYQQILGQGPKLLIQFQNNGVVDDSQLPKDRFSAERLKGVDSTLKIQPAKLEDSAVYLCASSLVLLLSSYNEQFFGPGTRLTVL.